Listed below are T cell receptor beta chains from one sample, sequenced in a study of T cell responses to AZD1222 COVID-19 vaccine. The protocol was immunoSEQ multiplex PCR, while the TCRdb copy is restricted to in-frame clones and leaves out a portion. This table has roughly 170,000 clones, less than 95% appearing once. This specimen consisted of peripheral blood, obtained on day 0 of AZD1222 vaccination. The receptors derive from an adult in good health. Each CDR3 is given with its conserved first and last residue. The D gene is left open where the match is weak. The listing skips clone size in some rows; elsewhere it reads once, few, many or a size class.

V gene: TRBV3-1/TRBV3-2; D gene: TRBD1; J gene: TRBJ2-5; CDR3 length: 14; clone size: NA; CDR3 protein: CASTTRGLRETQYF; CDR3 DNA: TGTGCCAGCACCACCAGGGGGCTGCGGGAGACCCAGTACTTC
V gene: TRBV18; D gene: NA; J gene: TRBJ1-5; CDR3 length: 13; clone size: once; CDR3 protein: CASSPLFNQPQHF; CDR3 DNA: TGTGCCAGCTCACCACTTTTTAATCAGCCCCAGCATTTT
V gene: TRBV7-2; D gene: NA; J gene: TRBJ1-6; CDR3 length: 12; clone size: NA; CDR3 protein: CASQGPRSPLHF; CDR3 DNA: TGTGCCAGCCAGGGTCCCCGTTCACCCCTCCACTTT
V gene: TRBV7-9; D gene: TRBD2; J gene: TRBJ2-7; CDR3 length: 14; clone size: NA; CDR3 protein: CASSPLAGSYEQYF; CDR3 DNA: TGTGCCAGCAGCCCCTTAGCGGGGAGCTACGAGCAGTACTTC
V gene: TRBV12-3/TRBV12-4; D gene: NA; J gene: TRBJ1-2; CDR3 length: 13; clone size: once; CDR3 protein: CASSLGRIYGYTF; CDR3 DNA: TGTGCCAGCAGTTTAGGCAGGATCTATGGCTACACCTTC
V gene: TRBV4-2; D gene: TRBD1; J gene: TRBJ2-7; CDR3 length: 17; clone size: NA; CDR3 protein: CASSQGFGGQGQYEQYF; CDR3 DNA: TGTGCCAGCAGCCAAGGCTTTGGGGGACAGGGTCAATACGAGCAGTACTTC
V gene: TRBV7-8; D gene: NA; J gene: TRBJ1-5; CDR3 length: 12; clone size: NA; CDR3 protein: CASSPREQPQHF; CDR3 DNA: TGTGCCAGCAGCCCAAGAGAGCAGCCCCAGCATTTT
V gene: TRBV16; D gene: NA; J gene: TRBJ1-1; CDR3 length: 14; clone size: NA; CDR3 protein: CASSQGGSLLEAFF; CDR3 DNA: TGTGCCAGCAGCCAAGGGGGTTCCCTTCTTGAAGCTTTCTTT
V gene: TRBV7-8; D gene: TRBD2; J gene: TRBJ2-1; CDR3 length: 14; clone size: NA; CDR3 protein: CASSLIAGRNEQFF; CDR3 DNA: TGTGCCAGCAGCTTAATAGCGGGGCGCAATGAGCAGTTCTTC
V gene: TRBV7-2; D gene: NA; J gene: TRBJ1-4; CDR3 length: 16; clone size: few; CDR3 protein: CASSLGRVPADEKLFF; CDR3 DNA: TGTGCCAGCAGCTTGGGCCGGGTCCCCGCCGATGAAAAACTGTTTTTT
V gene: TRBV9; D gene: NA; J gene: TRBJ1-1; CDR3 length: 14; clone size: NA; CDR3 protein: CASSAEGAYTEAFF; CDR3 DNA: TGTGCCAGCAGCGCCGAGGGCGCCTACACTGAAGCTTTCTTT
V gene: TRBV19; D gene: NA; J gene: TRBJ2-1; CDR3 length: 15; clone size: NA; CDR3 protein: CASSIVPPGNNEQFF; CDR3 DNA: TGTGCCAGTAGTATAGTACCCCCAGGGAACAATGAGCAGTTCTTC
V gene: TRBV7-2; D gene: NA; J gene: TRBJ2-1; CDR3 length: 12; clone size: NA; CDR3 protein: CASSTTGDEQFF; CDR3 DNA: TGTGCCAGCAGCACCACTGGAGATGAGCAGTTCTTC
V gene: TRBV27; D gene: NA; J gene: TRBJ1-4; CDR3 length: 13; clone size: NA; CDR3 protein: CASSLWGGEKLFF; CDR3 DNA: TGTGCCAGCAGTTTGTGGGGAGGTGAAAAACTGTTTTTT
V gene: TRBV6-2/TRBV6-3; D gene: TRBD2; J gene: TRBJ2-3; CDR3 length: 17; clone size: NA; CDR3 protein: CASSSPPGLASQDTQYF; CDR3 DNA: TGTGCCAGCAGTTCCCCTCCGGGACTAGCTTCTCAAGATACGCAGTATTTT
V gene: TRBV9; D gene: TRBD2; J gene: TRBJ2-7; CDR3 length: 14; clone size: NA; CDR3 protein: CASSPRGGSYEQYF; CDR3 DNA: TGTGCCAGCAGCCCCCGGGGGGGCTCCTACGAGCAGTACTTC
V gene: TRBV3-1/TRBV3-2; D gene: TRBD1; J gene: TRBJ1-2; CDR3 length: 16; clone size: NA; CDR3 protein: CASSQVQGAGGYGYTF; CDR3 DNA: TGTGCCAGCAGCCAAGTCCAAGGTGCAGGGGGCTATGGCTACACCTTC
V gene: TRBV15; D gene: NA; J gene: TRBJ1-2; CDR3 length: 16; clone size: NA; CDR3 protein: CATSRDPLGTPDGYTF; CDR3 DNA: TGTGCCACCAGCAGAGATCCCCTCGGGACACCCGATGGCTACACCTTC
V gene: TRBV7-2; D gene: TRBD2; J gene: TRBJ2-5; CDR3 length: 17; clone size: NA; CDR3 protein: CASSTQNSGGAGETQYF; CDR3 DNA: TGTGCCAGCAGCACCCAAAATAGCGGGGGGGCAGGGGAGACCCAGTACTTC
V gene: TRBV2; D gene: NA; J gene: TRBJ1-6; CDR3 length: 14; clone size: NA; CDR3 protein: CASRDSPLNSPLHF; CDR3 DNA: TGTGCCAGCAGGGACAGTCCTCTTAATTCACCCCTCCACTTT
V gene: TRBV12-3/TRBV12-4; D gene: TRBD1; J gene: TRBJ2-1; CDR3 length: 13; clone size: NA; CDR3 protein: CASRDRARNEQFF; CDR3 DNA: TGTGCCAGCCGGGACAGGGCAAGGAATGAGCAGTTCTTC
V gene: TRBV2; D gene: TRBD1; J gene: TRBJ1-5; CDR3 length: 14; clone size: NA; CDR3 protein: CASIKDRGNQPQHF; CDR3 DNA: TGTGCCAGCATTAAAGACAGGGGCAATCAGCCCCAGCATTTT